This record covers a single T cell receptor beta chain. The target antigen is unknown. CDR3 length: 15 residues. Trimming took 3 bases from V and 4 from J, leaving 15 bases between them. Germline V gives CDR1 MGHRA, CDR2 YSYEKL. This record belongs to a study of PD-L1 blockade in urothelial cancer. Study at large: It was at 3 weeks (second dose) and 6 weeks after treatment start that blood was analyzed.

Time point denoted: pretreatment peripheral blood. Profiling relied on immunoSEQ multiplex PCR, and the TCRdb table lists in-frame clones only, not all of them. Counted here are about 45,000 clones, about 88% occurring once; the ten biggest clones make up approximately 25%. Whole-study findings and limits: Better progression-free and overall survival followed lower pretreatment blood clonality.

This receptor was taken from a donor aged 40 or over with urothelial cancer. Sequenced material: PBMCs, taken around atezolizumab (anti-PD-L1) treatment. The rearrangement joins TRBV4-1 to TRBJ1-2, with D unclear. DNA for the CDR3: TGCGCCAGCAGCCACGCGGGCGCATCTGGCTATGGCTACACCTTC. Protein: CASSHAGASGYGYTF.